These 15 T cell receptor beta chains came from one sample sequenced in a study of patients and donors after allogeneic stem cell transplantation. TCRdb itself ran the RT-PCR reads through MiXCR, one entry per CDR3 protein. The data show about a million distinct CDR3 sequences, more than 15% seen once. The specimen sequenced was blood, either unsorted or a sorted T cell fraction (not recorded which). Source of these receptors: a human donor who was either an allogeneic HSCT recipient or a stem cell or donor lymphocyte infusion donor (not recorded which). It is not recorded whose cells these are; they may come from a transplant donor.

V and J are TRBV11-2 and TRBJ2-2, with 10 bases matching TRBD2. The CDR3 length is 16 residues. With V trimmed by 5 bases and J by 5 bases, 8 bases remained unmatched. From germline, CDR1 is SGHAT and CDR2 FQNNGV. CDR3 amino acids: CASSLSSGSWTGELFF. Written as DNA, the CDR3 is TGTGCCAGCAGCCTCTCTAGCGGGAGTTGGACCGGGGAGCTGTTTTTT.

The CDR3 bases are TGTGCCAGCAGTTTTAGACAGGGACAAGAGACCCAGTACTTC. It is translated as CASSFRQGQETQYF. The chain recombines TRBV12-3 or TRBV12-4 with TRBJ2-5; 7 bases agree with TRBD1. The trim removed 3 bases at V and 2 bases at J, leaving 3 bases unmatched. The length of the CDR3 is 14 residues.

This clonotype showed up many times. The chain joins TRBV5-1 to TRBJ2-5; 8 bases fit TRBD2. V trimming: 0 bases; J trimming: 4 bases; junction bases outside the gene matches: 2. CDR3 length: 14 residues. Germline CDR1 is SGHRS and CDR2 is YFSETQ. The DNA of the CDR3 is TGCGCCAGCAGCTTGGCGGGAGGGGGAGAGACCCAGTACTTC. It encodes CASSLAGGGETQYF.

This clonotype was seen only a few times. The chain combines TRBV5-1 with TRBJ1-5, with D possibly matching TRBD1 (5 bases). Trimming stripped 4 bases from V and 0 bases from J, with 17 bases between. This CDR3 is built from 17 residues. CDR1 is SGHRS, CDR2 YFSETQ, per germline. CDR3 sequence reads: CASSPGTDPYSNQPQHF. The CDR3 nucleotides are TGCGCCAGCAGCCCCGGGACCGATCCTTATAGCAATCAGCCCCAGCATTTT.

This clonotype has only a few counts. V usage is TRBV5-1 and J usage is TRBJ2-2; D assignment may be TRBD1 or TRBD2 (6 bases each). Germline V gene lookup returns CDR1 SGHRS and CDR2 YFSETQ. The CDR3 is 15 residues long. The ends were cut back, 4 bases at V and 3 bases at J, with 13 bases in the middle. CDR3 in DNA: TGCGCCAGCAGCATGACAGGAGGGGACACCGGGGAGCTGTTTTTT. Amino acids: CASSMTGGDTGELFF.

Turning to this clonotype: One junction end does not reproduce the germline sequence, and a read error may be involved. In nucleotides, the CDR3 is TGTGCTAGCAGCTTAGCCGATAGGAATGAAGCTTTCTTT. As protein: CASSLADRNEAFF. The genes are TRBV7-7 and TRBJ1-1; D remains ambiguous. This CDR3 comprises 13 residues. CDR1 is SSHAT, CDR2 FNYEAQ, per germline (reference sequence).

The chain combines TRBV7-8 with TRBJ2-5; no definite D call. The germline V gene encodes CDR1 SGHVS and CDR2 FQNEAQ. The V end lost 3 bases, the J end lost 7 bases, and 15 bases lay between the germline ends. This CDR3 has 14 amino acids. CDR3 in DNA: TGTGCCAGCAGCTTGAGAACCGTTGATGGGACCCAGTACTTC. Protein product: CASSLRTVDGTQYF.

The table lists this clonotype with a count of one. The chain is built from TRBV6-6 and TRBJ2-1; D not certain. V lost 0 bases to trimming and J lost 10 bases, with 7 bases between them. This CDR3 has 12 residues. Looked up from germline, CDR1 is MNHNY and CDR2 is SVGAGI (reference sequence). CDR3 sequence (DNA): TGTGCCAGCAGTTACTCGCCGGGCGAGCAGTTCTTC. Amino acid sequence: CASSYSPGEQFF.

The J gene is TRBJ1-1, the V gene TRBV12-3 or TRBV12-4; maybe TRBD1 (6 bases). The CDR3 is 14 amino acids. V shed 2 bases and J shed 2 bases, with 9 bases lying between them. CDR3: CASSLYRDNTEAFF. CDR3 bases: TGTGCCAGCAGTTTATACAGGGACAACACTGAAGCTTTCTTT.

This clonotype was counted a few times. CDR3 bases: TGTGCCAGCAGCCAAGCGGGAGTCTCTGGGGCCAACGTCCTGACTTTC. Its translation: CASSQAGVSGANVLTF. The chain carries TRBV4-2 and TRBJ2-6, with D perhaps matching TRBD2 (6 bases). Germline CDR1 reads LGHNA; CDR2 reads YNFKEQ. V gave up 1 base and J gave up 0 bases, with 7 bases separating them. The CDR3 is 16 amino acids.

The chain carries TRBV20-1 and TRBJ2-5; the D is unclear. The CDR3 contains 14 residues. V was cut by 3 bases and J by 4 bases, with 15 bases left in between. Germline CDR1 is DFQATT and CDR2 is SNEGSKA (reference sequence). In DNA, the CDR3 is TGCAGTGCTAGGAAAAGCGTTCCTCCAGAGACCCAGTACTTC. Translating it yields CSARKSVPPETQYF.

This clonotype was counted between two and nine times. The genes are TRBV12-3 or TRBV12-4 and TRBJ1-2; D not resolved. V lost 4 bases and J 0 bases, leaving 6 bases between the germline ends. CDR3 length: 13 amino acids. As DNA, the CDR3 is TGTGCCAGCAGTTCGGACGCTAACTATGGCTACACCTTC. This gives the protein CASSSDANYGYTF.

This clonotype was recorded a few times. The rearrangement joins TRBV11-2 to TRBJ2-7, with D possibly being TRBD2 (6 bases). The CDR3 runs to 15 residues. Per the germline V gene, CDR1 is SGHAT and CDR2 is FQNNGV. V was trimmed by 0 bases and J by 5 bases, leaving 14 bases between them. This CDR3 is CASSLDIGSRDEQYF. As DNA, the CDR3 is TGTGCCAGCAGCTTAGATATCGGGAGTCGGGACGAGCAGTACTTC.

This clonotype was observed a few times. V and J are TRBV3-1 and TRBJ1-1; 11 positions match TRBD1. Germline-derived CDR1 and CDR2 are LGHDT and YNNKEL (reference sequence). CDR3 size: 15 residues. V was clipped by 3 bases and J by 5 bases; unmatched bases: 5. The CDR3 spells CASSHGQGAITEAFF. The CDR3 nucleotides read TGTGCCAGCAGCCATGGACAGGGGGCGATAACTGAAGCTTTCTTT.

This clonotype was seen ten or more times. The V gene is TRBV12-3 or TRBV12-4, the J gene TRBJ1-4, with D unresolved. There are 14 residues in the CDR3. Trimming stripped 1 base from V and 5 bases from J, with 8 bases between. This CDR3 reads CASSLGQWNEKLFF. The CDR3 nucleotides read TGTGCCAGCAGTTTAGGGCAGTGGAATGAAAAACTGTTTTTT.